This TCR beta chain is drawn from a study of blood T cell repertoires in COVID-19. Background on the study: The United States, Italy and Spain provided the acute and convalescent COVID-19 samples. PBMCs, B-cell-depleted T cells, or T cells provided the cDNA or gDNA that made up the material.

Germline CDR1 and CDR2: LGHDT and YNNKEL (reference sequence). The ends were cut back, 0 bases at V and 1 base at J, with 9 bases in the middle. The CDR3 has 16 amino acids. The data were produced by immunoSEQ multiplex PCR, yet TCRdb's version contains in-frame clones alone and is incomplete. The sample yields 100,000 to 140,000 clones, about three quarters seen once. The receptor's source is a man in his 70s with acute or convalescent COVID-19. Material: peripheral blood. The chain links TRBV3-1 (or the pseudogene TRBV3-2) to TRBJ2-2; D not resolved. CDR3 residues: CASSQDSNENTGELFF. In nucleotides, the CDR3 is TGTGCCAGCAGCCAAGATAGCAACGAGAACACCGGGGAGCTGTTTTTT.